Below are 23 T cell receptor beta chains sequenced from a single sample in a study of T cell responses to AZD1222 COVID-19 vaccine. Sequenced by immunoSEQ multiplex PCR; TCRdb stores in-frame clones only, minus some. In the table there are approximately 200,000 clones, about 87% of which are singletons. The sample here was peripheral blood, taken on day 0 of MenACWY control vaccination. All receptors come from an adult in good health.

The CDR3 sequence: CASSPGLAGAYEQYF. Written as DNA, the CDR3 is TGTGCCAGCAGCCCGGGACTAGCGGGGGCCTACGAGCAGTACTTC. The genes are TRBV3-1 (or the pseudogene TRBV3-2) and TRBJ2-7; 14 nucleotides agree with TRBD2. Germline CDR1 is LGHDT and CDR2 is YNNKEL (reference sequence). Trimming at V came to 4 bases and at J to 2 bases, leaving 1 base not matched to a gene. The CDR3 has 15 amino acids.

This clone was detected once. This chain uses TRBV28 with TRBJ2-2; 10 nucleotides agree with TRBD2. The V gene end was trimmed by 3 bases and the J gene end by 1 base; junction bases not matched to a gene: 5. Germline V gives CDR1 MDHEN, CDR2 SYDVKM. The CDR3 loop spans 17 amino acids. CDR3 in DNA: TGTGCCAGCAGTTTTACTCTAGCGGGAGTGAACACCGGGGAGCTGTTTTTT. Its translation is CASSFTLAGVNTGELFF.

V gene TRBV5-1 combines with J gene TRBJ2-1, with D perhaps matching TRBD2 (7 bases). Germline CDR1 SGHRS, CDR2 YFSETQ. The V and J ends lost 7 bases and 9 bases respectively, with 20 bases between them. The CDR3 is 14 amino acids. The CDR3: CASGRGREIGEQFF. CDR3 nucleotide sequence: TGCGCCAGCGGACGGGGGCGGGAGATAGGTGAGCAGTTCTTC.

This chain joins TRBV27 and TRBJ1-1, with a tentative D call TRBD1 (6 bases). The CDR3 has 16 amino acids. Germline CDR1 MNHEY, CDR2 SMNVEV (reference sequence). The ends were cut back, 2 bases at V and 0 bases at J, with 13 bases in the middle. CDR3 bases: TGTGCCAGCAGTTTAGCTCTAGGGGGGATGAACACTGAAGCTTTCTTT. Amino acid sequence: CASSLALGGMNTEAFF.

The chain joins TRBV28 to TRBJ2-7; the D gene is possibly TRBD1 (6 bases). CDR3 length: 14 residues. CDR1 and CDR2 from the germline V gene are MDHEN and SYDVKM. The V end lost 7 bases, the J end lost 0 bases, and 13 bases lay between the germline ends. The CDR3 sequence is CASTQQGPSYEQYF. The CDR3 DNA is TGTGCCAGCACCCAACAGGGACCCTCCTACGAGCAGTACTTC.

The rearrangement links TRBV7-9 to TRBJ2-1, with TRBD2 matching over 9 bases. In germline, CDR1 is SEHNR, CDR2 FQNEAQ (reference sequence). J lost 6 bases, V lost 4 bases, and 10 bases had no gene match. This CDR3 has 16 residues. CDR3 residues: CASSSQVAGVGNEQFF. The CDR3 nucleotides read TGTGCCAGCAGCTCCCAGGTAGCGGGAGTAGGCAATGAGCAGTTCTTC. Variable domain in full (rest from reference TRBV7-9 and TRBJ2-1): DTGVSQNPRHKITKRGQNVTFRCDPISEHNRLYWYRQTLGQGPEFLTYFQNEAQLEKSRLLSDRFSAERPKGSFSTLEIQRTEQGDSAMYLCASSSQVAGVGNEQFFGPGTRLTVL.

The CDR3 sequence: CASSSTGGLGYTF. The CDR3 DNA reads as TGTGCCAGCAGCTCGACAGGGGGTCTTGGCTACACCTTC. The V and J genes are TRBV7-3 and TRBJ1-2, with 9 positions matching TRBD1. Germline loops: CDR1 SGHTA, CDR2 FQGTGA. This CDR3 has 13 residues. After removal of 4 bases from V and 7 bases from J, the junction contained 4 bases not matched to a gene. Drawing the rest from reference TRBV7-3 and TRBJ1-2, the complete variable domain is GAGVSQTPSNKVTEKGKYVELRCDPISGHTALYWYRQSLGQGPEFLIYFQGTGAADDSGLPNDRFFAVRPEGSVSTLKIQRTERGDSAVYLCASSSTGGLGYTFGSGTRLTVV.

The chain carries TRBV30 and TRBJ2-7; D tentatively fits TRBD1 or TRBD2 (6 bases each). The length of the CDR3 is 15 residues. The germline gives CDR1 GTSNPN, CDR2 SVGIG (reference sequence). Deletions cut 1 base from V and 5 bases from J, with 18 bases between. The CDR3 DNA is TGTGCCTGGAGTGACTTGGGGGCGCGGGATAACGAGCAGTACTTC. Amino acid sequence: CAWSDLGARDNEQYF. The variable domain in full, with the rest retrieved from reference TRBV30 and TRBJ2-7, is SQTIHQWPATLVQPVGSPLSLECTVEGTSNPNLYWYRQAAGRGLQLLFYSVGIGQISSEVPQNLSASRPQDRQFILSSKKLLLSDSGFYLCAWSDLGARDNEQYFGPGTRLTVT.

The chain uses TRBV6-5 and TRBJ2-2, with 9 bases that match TRBD2. The CDR3 is 15 amino acids. CDR1 and CDR2 (germline): MNHEY, SVGAGI. V was pared by 5 bases and J by 0 bases, with 1 base of the junction left unmatched. The CDR3 region is CASSRGGANTGELFF. The CDR3, as DNA: TGTGCCAGCAGTCGCGGGGGGGCGAACACCGGGGAGCTGTTTTTT.

This chain links TRBV4-3 with TRBJ2-5; 7 bases match TRBD1. The CDR3 is made up of 19 amino acids. CDR1 is LGHNA, CDR2 YSLEER, per germline. V shed 4 bases and J 2 bases; nucleotides not matched to a gene: 19. The chain's CDR3 is CASSRSLMLAGTAQETQYF. For the CDR3, the DNA is TGCGCCAGCAGCCGATCCCTTATGCTCGCCGGGACAGCGCAAGAGACCCAGTACTTC.

The chain joins TRBV7-2 to TRBJ1-1; TRBD1 might be the D (5 bases). This CDR3 spans 15 amino acids. Deletions cut 3 bases from V and 6 bases from J, with 17 bases between. In germline, CDR1 is SGHTA, CDR2 FQGNSA. This chain's CDR3 is CASSFTVLGVPEAFF. In DNA, the CDR3 is TGTGCCAGCAGCTTTACAGTGTTGGGGGTCCCTGAAGCTTTCTTT.

The chain joins TRBV2 to TRBJ2-1, with a weak D call TRBD2 (6 bases). CDR1 and CDR2 (germline): SNHLY, FYNNEI. V lost 2 bases to trimming and J lost 10 bases, with 21 bases between them. The CDR3 is made up of 16 amino acids. The CDR3 here is CASSERLARSRREQFF. Written as DNA, the CDR3 is TGTGCCAGCAGTGAACGTCTAGCGCGGAGTAGACGCGAGCAGTTCTTC.

The chain uses TRBV24-1 and TRBJ1-2; D is possibly TRBD1 (6 bases). The CDR3 totals 16 residues. With 5 bases removed from V and 1 base from J, the gap between germline ends came to 16 bases. CDR1 KGHDR and CDR2 SFDVKD come from the germline V gene. The CDR3 DNA is TGTGCCACCAGTGGAGCCGCAGGGGACTTTAACTATGGCTACACCTTC. It translates to CATSGAAGDFNYGYTF.

The chain joins TRBV9 to TRBJ2-2, with 11 bases lining up with TRBD2. The V gene end was trimmed by 0 bases and the J gene end by 10 bases; junction bases not matched to a gene: 5. The CDR3 has 15 residues. Germline V gene sequence: CDR1 SGDLS, CDR2 YYNGEE. The CDR3 nucleotides are TGTGCCAGCAGCGTAGGAACTAGCGGGGGATCGGAGCTGTTTTTT. Residues: CASSVGTSGGSELFF.

The V gene is TRBV7-2, the J gene TRBJ1-2; 7 bases line up with TRBD1. The V gene's germline CDR1 is SGHTA and CDR2 FQGNSA. The CDR3 consists of 14 residues. The junction had 4 bases not matched to a gene; V was cut back by 0 bases and J by 6 bases. The DNA for the CDR3 is TGTGCCAGCAGCTTAGCCGGGACAGCTAATGGCTACACCTTC. It yields the protein CASSLAGTANGYTF.

There are a few counts of this clone. The J gene is TRBJ1-5, the V gene TRBV27; 7 bases align to TRBD1. CDR3 length: 16 amino acids. The germline V gene has CDR1 MNHEY and CDR2 SMNVEV (reference sequence). Trimming took 2 bases from V and 2 from J; bases not matched to a gene: 6. The CDR3 spells CASSLKTGVGNQPQHF. Here the CDR3 DNA reads TGTGCCAGCAGTTTAAAAACAGGGGTGGGCAATCAGCCCCAGCATTTT.

The chain carries TRBV7-2 and TRBJ1-5; 9 nucleotides align to TRBD1. Losses at the gene ends were 1 base for V and 2 bases for J; bases not matched to a gene: 9. Germline values: CDR1 SGHTA, CDR2 FQGNSA. This CDR3 is 18 amino acids long. The CDR3 protein is CASSLEGQGGGGNQPQHF. CDR3 nucleotide sequence: TGTGCCAGCAGCTTAGAGGGACAGGGAGGTGGCGGCAATCAGCCCCAGCATTTT. Full variable domain (remainder filled in from reference TRBV7-2 and TRBJ1-5): GAGVSQSPSNKVTEKGKDVELRCDPISGHTALYWYRQSLGQGLEFLIYFQGNSAPDKSGLPSDRFSAERTGGSVSTLTIQRTQQEDSAVYLCASSLEGQGGGGNQPQHFGDGTRLSIL.

This clone turned up a few times. The chain employs TRBV30 and TRBJ1-1; D is uncertain. CDR1 and CDR2 (germline): GTSNPN, SVGIG (reference sequence). The V end was cut by 0 bases, the J end by 0 bases, with 17 bases between. This CDR3 contains 17 residues. The DNA for the CDR3 is TGTGCCTGGAGTGTACAGCTTGGGAGATCAATGAACACTGAAGCTTTCTTT. As protein: CAWSVQLGRSMNTEAFF.

V and J are TRBV29-1 and TRBJ2-3; D gene unclear. The CDR3 runs to 15 residues. The V and J ends lost 0 bases and 6 bases respectively, with 16 bases between them. CDR1 is SQVTM, CDR2 ANQGSEA, per germline. The CDR3 DNA sequence: TGCAGCGTTGAAGATCTGAATGGTCGGTCGGATACGCAGTATTTT. Residues: CSVEDLNGRSDTQYF.

V usage is TRBV2 and J usage is TRBJ1-5; 7 positions agree with TRBD1. The junction had 6 bases not matched to a gene; V was cut back by 6 bases and J by 7 bases. CDR1 is SNHLY and CDR2 is FYNNEI in the germline V gene. This CDR3 spans 13 amino acids. This CDR3 is CASSAGQWQPQHF. For the CDR3, the DNA is TGTGCCAGCAGCGCGGGACAGTGGCAGCCCCAGCATTTT.

This clone was detected a few times. This chain joins TRBV7-8 and TRBJ2-7; 11 bases line up with TRBD2. CDR1 is SGHVS and CDR2 is FQNEAQ in the germline V gene. V lost 5 bases to trimming and J lost 3 bases; unmatched junction nucleotides: 6. The CDR3 spans 15 residues. In nucleotides, the CDR3 is TGTGCCAGCAGCCGAGGGACTAGCGGACTCTACGAGCAGTACTTC. Translation gives CASSRGTSGLYEQYF.

This clone was picked up one time. The chain combines TRBV9 with TRBJ1-5; tentatively, D is TRBD1 (6 bases). Trimming pared 0 bases from V and 5 bases from J, leaving 12 bases between. CDR3 length: 15 amino acids. Germline values: CDR1 SGDLS, CDR2 YYNGEE. CDR3 sequence (DNA): TGTGCCAGCAGCGTAGGGGGTACAGGGTATCAGCCCCAGCATTTT. Its protein product is CASSVGGTGYQPQHF.

The J gene is TRBJ1-3, the V gene TRBV9; tentatively, D is TRBD1 (6 bases). From germline, CDR1 is SGDLS and CDR2 YYNGEE. V lost 5 bases to trimming and J lost 0 bases, with 24 bases between them. CDR3 size: 19 residues. CDR3 nucleotide sequence: TGTGCCAGCAGTGAAGCTGGACTTGGGGGGGCCAGCTCTGGAAACACCATATATTTT. It is translated as CASSEAGLGGASSGNTIYF.